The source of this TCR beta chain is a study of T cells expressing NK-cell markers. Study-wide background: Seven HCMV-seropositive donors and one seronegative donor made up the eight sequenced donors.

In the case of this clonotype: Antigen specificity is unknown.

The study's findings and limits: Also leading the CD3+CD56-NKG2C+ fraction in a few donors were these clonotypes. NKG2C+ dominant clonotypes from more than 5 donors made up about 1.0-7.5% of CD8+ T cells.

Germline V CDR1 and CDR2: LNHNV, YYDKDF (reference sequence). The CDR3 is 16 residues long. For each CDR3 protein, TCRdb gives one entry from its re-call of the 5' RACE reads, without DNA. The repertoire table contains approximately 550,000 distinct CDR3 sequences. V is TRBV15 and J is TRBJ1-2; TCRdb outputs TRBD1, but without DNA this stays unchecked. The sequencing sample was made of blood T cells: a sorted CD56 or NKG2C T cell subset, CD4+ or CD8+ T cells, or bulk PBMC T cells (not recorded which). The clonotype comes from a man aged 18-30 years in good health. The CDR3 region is CATSRLITQGARGYTF. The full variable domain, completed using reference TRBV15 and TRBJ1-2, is DAMVIQNPRYQVTQFGKPVTLSCSQTLNHNVMYWYQQKSSQAPKLLFHYYDKDFNNEADTPDNFQSRRPNTSFCFLDIRSPGLGDTAMYLCATSRLITQGARGYTFGSGTRLTVV.